This TCR beta chain emerged from a study of T cells expressing NK-cell markers. Study at large: It was from sorted CD3+CD56+NKG2C+, CD3+CD56+NKG2C- and CD3+CD56-NKG2C+ T cells that TCR beta repertoires came.

The CDR3 is 15 amino acids. With the 5' RACE reads reprocessed, TCRdb shows one record per CDR3 protein and no DNA. In all, the sample yields about 150,000 distinct CDR3 sequences. A word on this clonotype: Antigen specificity is unknown.

Study-level results: Whether expanded NKG2C-expressing T cell clones recognize HCMV is unknown.

Input material: blood T cells: a sorted CD56 or NKG2C T cell subset, CD4+ or CD8+ T cells, or bulk PBMC T cells (not recorded which). This clonotype was obtained from a woman in her forties or fifties in good health. V is TRBV21-1 and J is TRBJ2-7; the TRBD1 assignment by TCRdb is unverifiable without DNA. TRBV21-1 is flagged as a pseudogene. The CDR3 region is CASSKSRTGIHEQYF.